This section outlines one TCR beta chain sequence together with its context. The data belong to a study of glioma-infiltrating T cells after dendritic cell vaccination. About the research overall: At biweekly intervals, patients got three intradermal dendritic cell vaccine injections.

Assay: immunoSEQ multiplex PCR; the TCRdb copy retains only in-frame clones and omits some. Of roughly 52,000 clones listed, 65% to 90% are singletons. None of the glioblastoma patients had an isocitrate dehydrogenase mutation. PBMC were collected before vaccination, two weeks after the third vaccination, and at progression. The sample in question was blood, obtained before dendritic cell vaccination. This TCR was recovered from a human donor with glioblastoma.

Here the CDR3 reads CASSWGGQGNTEAFF. For the CDR3, the DNA is TGTGCCAGCAGTTGGGGAGGACAGGGGAACACTGAAGCTTTCTTT. The rearrangement uses TRBV28 and TRBJ1-1, with 8 bases lining up with TRBD1. The V gene's germline CDR1 is MDHEN and CDR2 SYDVKM. CDR3 length equals 15 residues. V was clipped by 4 bases and J by 1 base; unmatched bases: 5.